This is a list of T cell receptor beta chains from one sample in a study of blood T cell repertoires in COVID-19. Profiled with immunoSEQ multiplex PCR; TCRdb holds only in-frame clones, not every one. The sample has over 200,000 clones; approximately 84% are singletons. Sequences were obtained from PBMCs or T cells enriched from blood (not recorded which). Receptors originate from a man aged 55 to 70 who had recovered from COVID-19. Each CDR3 is given with its conserved first and last residue. The D gene is left open where the match is weak. A clone size is listed for some rows: how often the clone was seen (once, few, many), or a class if it is expanded.

-,-,TRBJ2-2,TRBV19,CASSSGNTGELFF,TGTGCCAGTAGTAGCGGGAACACCGGGGAGCTGTTTTTT
-,-,TRBJ1-3,TRBV6-6,CASSYSRVGNTIYF,TGTGCCAGCAGTTACTCCCGGGTTGGAAACACCATATATTTT
TRBD1,-,TRBJ2-7,TRBV5-8,CASSRMDRGRWEQYF,TGTGCCAGCAGCAGGATGGACAGGGGGCGCTGGGAGCAGTACTTC
TRBD1,once,TRBJ1-5,TRBV19,CASSFSGGGNQPQHF,TGTGCCAGTAGTTTTTCAGGGGGTGGCAATCAGCCCCAGCATTTT
TRBD1,-,TRBJ1-4,TRBV2,CASRRDRDFKLFF,TGTGCCAGCAGGAGGGACAGGGACTTCAAACTGTTTTTT
TRBD1,-,TRBJ1-5,TRBV2,CASSEAQTGLGQPQHF,TGTGCCAGCAGTGAAGCGCAGACAGGGCTTGGGCAGCCCCAGCATTTT
-,-,TRBJ2-5,TRBV4-3,CASSPSSGYQETQYF,TGCGCCAGCAGCCCTAGCAGCGGGTACCAAGAGACCCAGTACTTC
TRBD1,-,TRBJ2-4,TRBV7-2,CASSLEGTGHKNIQYF,TGTGCCAGCAGCTTAGAGGGGACAGGGCACAAAAACATTCAGTACTTC
-,-,TRBJ2-3,TRBV11-3,CASSNREGSTDTQYF,TGTGCCAGCAGCAACAGGGAGGGAAGCACAGATACGCAGTATTTT
TRBD2,-,TRBJ2-1,TRBV29-1,CSVEGGTSSYNEQFF,TGCAGCGTTGAAGGCGGGACTAGCTCCTACAATGAGCAGTTCTTC
-,-,TRBJ1-5,TRBV1,CTSSPRSTGERQPQHF,TGCACCAGCAGCCCCCGATCGACAGGGGAACGTCAGCCCCAGCATTTT
-,-,TRBJ2-1,TRBV19,CASSINLIGGNYNEQFF,TGTGCCAGTAGTATAAATTTAATCGGGGGAAACTACAATGAGCAGTTCTTC
-,few,TRBJ2-1,TRBV10-3,CAIAPAQSSYNEQFF,TGTGCCATCGCCCCAGCGCAAAGCTCCTACAATGAGCAGTTCTTC
TRBD1,-,TRBJ2-1,TRBV7-2,CASSLDWDRTGSEQFF,TGTGCCAGCAGCTTAGATTGGGACAGGACTGGTAGTGAGCAGTTCTTC
-,-,TRBJ1-6,TRBV7-2,CASSLFQGGSPLHF,TGTGCCAGCAGCTTATTTCAGGGCGGTTCACCCCTCCACTTT
TRBD2,-,TRBJ2-5,TRBV5-1,CASSLGLGTSGEETQYF,TGCGCCAGCAGCTTGGGCTTGGGGACTAGCGGAGAAGAGACCCAGTACTTC
TRBD2,-,TRBJ2-1,TRBV6-6,CASSYSSSGGWNEQFF,TGTGCCAGCAGTTACTCGAGTAGCGGGGGCTGGAATGAGCAGTTCTTC
TRBD2,-,TRBJ2-7,TRBV6-5,CASKVLAGGAYEQYF,TGTGCCAGCAAAGTACTAGCGGGGGGAGCCTACGAGCAGTACTTC
-,-,TRBJ1-2,TRBV30,CAWSVLSLYTF,TGTGCCTGGAGTGTACTATCCCTCTACACCTTC
TRBD1,-,TRBJ2-7,TRBV27,CASSSQTGYSYEQYF,TGTGCCAGCAGTTCACAGACAGGGTACTCCTACGAGCAGTACTTC
-,-,TRBJ1-2,TRBV5-8,CASSSFPGLYGYTF,TGTGCCAGCAGTTCCTTCCCGGGGTTATATGGCTACACCTTC
TRBD1,-,TRBJ1-1,TRBV7-9,CASSTTGDTEAFF,TGTGCCAGCAGCACCACAGGGGACACTGAAGCTTTCTTT
-,-,TRBJ1-4,TRBV27,CASSLQGFNEKLFF,TGTGCCAGCAGTTTACAGGGGTTCAATGAAAAACTGTTTTTT
-,-,TRBJ1-1,TRBV6-5,CASSSSRGNTEAFF,TGTGCCAGCTCGTCCTCGAGAGGGAACACTGAAGCTTTCTTT
TRBD1,-,TRBJ2-2,TRBV19,CASSAGTGNTGELFF,TGTGCCAGTAGTGCCGGGACAGGGAACACCGGGGAGCTGTTTTTT
-,-,TRBJ1-3,TRBV14,CASSQDRNTIYF,TGTGCCAGCAGCCAAGATCGTAACACCATATATTTT
TRBD2,-,TRBJ2-3,TRBV18,CASSPLAGGNTQYF,TGTGCCAGCTCACCGCTAGCGGGGGGAAATACGCAGTATTTT
-,-,TRBJ1-1,TRBV5-1,CASSLVARNTEAFF,TGCGCCAGCAGCTTGGTGGCCAGAAACACTGAAGCTTTCTTT
TRBD1,-,TRBJ2-1,TRBV10-3,CAISMGQGAWEQFF,TGTGCCATCAGTATGGGACAGGGGGCTTGGGAGCAGTTCTTC
TRBD1,-,TRBJ1-1,TRBV4-1,CASSTTGTTEAFF,TGCGCCAGCAGCACGACAGGGACCACTGAAGCTTTCTTT
-,-,TRBJ1-6,TRBV18,CASSQTGNNSPLHF,TGTGCCAGCTCACAGACAGGCAATAATTCACCCCTCCACTTT
TRBD1,-,TRBJ2-2,TRBV5-1,CASSLAGVVGTGYTGELFF,TGCGCCAGCAGCTTGGCCGGTGTCGTCGGGACAGGCTATACCGGGGAGCTGTTTTTT
-,-,TRBJ1-6,TRBV30,CAWKRPSRNSPLHF,TGTGCCTGGAAGCGACCTTCTCGGAATTCACCCCTCCACTTT
TRBD1,once,TRBJ1-4,TRBV6-5,CASRGQGATNEKLFF,TGTGCCAGCAGAGGACAGGGGGCAACTAATGAAAAACTGTTTTTT
-,-,TRBJ2-5,TRBV5-1,CASSFNGGAQETQYF,TGCGCCAGCAGCTTCAATGGCGGGGCCCAAGAGACCCAGTACTTC
-,-,TRBJ2-2,TRBV4-3,CASSQTGNTGELFF,TGCGCCAGCAGCCAGACAGGGAACACCGGGGAGCTGTTTTTT
-,-,TRBJ1-6,TRBV9,CASSLGISNSPLHF,TGTGCCAGCAGCCTCGGGATTTCTAATTCACCCCTCCACTTT
TRBD2,-,TRBJ2-1,TRBV7-2,CASSPGGAPNNEQFF,TGTGCCAGCAGCCCCGGGGGGGCCCCCAACAATGAGCAGTTCTTC